Listed below are T cell receptor beta chains from one sample, sequenced in a study of T-cell memory formation after mild COVID-19. TCRdb reprocessed the 5' RACE reads via MiXCR and lists one record per CDR3 protein. Of 400,000 to 500,000 distinct CDR3 sequences listed, roughly a quarter are singletons. The sequenced sample was PBMCs or a T cell subset sorted from them (not recorded which). These receptors were collected from an adult woman who had mild COVID-19 (a few samples of this study predate the infection). Cell type and time point are not known. Each CDR3 is given with its conserved first and last residue. Fields, in order: D gene, clone size, J gene, V gene, CDR3 DNA, CDR3 protein. The D gene is left open where the match is weak. Only part of the rows carry a size: once, few, many, or a class if the clone is expanded.

>NA|NA|TRBJ1-1|TRBV18
TGTGCCAGCTCACGCTCAGGGAACACTGAAGCTTTCTTT
CASSRSGNTEAFF
>NA|NA|TRBJ1-2|TRBV5-1
TGCGCCAGCAGCAAAGTACAGGGAGACTATGGCTACACCTTC
CASSKVQGDYGYTF
>NA|NA|TRBJ1-2|TRBV7-9
TGTGCCAGCAGCCGCCGGGCCGTCAACTATGGCTACACCTTC
CASSRRAVNYGYTF
>TRBD1|NA|TRBJ2-1|TRBV25-1
TGTGCCAGCAGTGGGGGACAGGGGGCCTTTGAGCAGTTCTTC
CASSGGQGAFEQFF
>NA|NA|TRBJ2-3|TRBV6-5
TGTGCCAGCAGTTACACCCCGACTACCAATACGCAGTATTTT
CASSYTPTTNTQYF
>TRBD1|NA|TRBJ1-5|TRBV9
TGTGCCAGCAGCTCGAGCCCTGGGACAGGGGGAAGTCAGCCCCAGCATTTT
CASSSSPGTGGSQPQHF
>NA|NA|TRBJ2-2|TRBV6-5
TGTGCCAGCAGTTACTACGGAAGCACCGGGGAGCTGTTTTTT
CASSYYGSTGELFF
>TRBD1|NA|TRBJ2-5|TRBV5-1
TGCGCCAGCAGCACCTCCACAGGGGTTAAAGAGACCCAGTACTTC
CASSTSTGVKETQYF
>NA|few|TRBJ2-1|TRBV24-1
TGTGCCACCAGTGGCGGTACAGGGATCCACAATGAGCAGTTCTTC
CATSGGTGIHNEQFF
>NA|few|TRBJ1-4|TRBV24-1
TGTGCCACCTCAAGCGGTGAAAAACTGTTTTTT
CATSSGEKLFF
>NA|NA|TRBJ2-3|TRBV7-2
TGTGCCAGCAGCTTATCTGGCGGGACAGCAGATACGCAGTATTTT
CASSLSGGTADTQYF
>NA|NA|TRBJ2-7|TRBV5-1
TGCGCCAGCAGCTTGAGAGGGACGGCAGGAGGGGAGCAGTACTTC
CASSLRGTAGGEQYF
>NA|NA|TRBJ2-1|TRBV12-3/TRBV12-4
TGTGCCAGCAGTTTAGACGGCGAGAGCTCCTACAATGAGCAGTTCTTC
CASSLDGESSYNEQFF
>TRBD1|few|TRBJ2-7|TRBV20-1
TGCAGTGCTTTCCCCGGGACAGGGTACAACGAGCAGTACTTC
CSAFPGTGYNEQYF
>TRBD2|NA|TRBJ2-3|TRBV4-1
TGCGCCAGCACGGGACTAGTCGCAGATACGCAGTATTTT
CASTGLVADTQYF
>NA|NA|TRBJ1-6|TRBV12-3/TRBV12-4
TGTGCCAGCAGTTTGATGGCCAGATCCCCGAATTCACCCCTCCACTTT
CASSLMARSPNSPLHF
>TRBD1|NA|TRBJ2-2|TRBV4-1
TGCGCCAGCAGCCAAGATTTCGTCGGGACAGGAGTCACCGGGGAGCTGTTTTTT
CASSQDFVGTGVTGELFF
>TRBD2|NA|TRBJ2-5|TRBV7-8
TGTGCCAGCAGCAACCCGGGACTAGAGGAGGAGACCCAGTACTTC
CASSNPGLEEETQYF
>NA|NA|TRBJ2-2|TRBV27
TGTGCCAGCAGCCCCATGGGCGCCACCGGGGAGCTGTTTTTT
CASSPMGATGELFF
>NA|once|TRBJ2-2|TRBV5-4
TGTGCCAGCAGCTTAGAGGGAAGGAACACCGGGGAGCTGTTTTTT
CASSLEGRNTGELFF
>NA|few|TRBJ2-7|TRBV9
TGTGCCAGCAGCGTAGGGGGGTCTTACTCCTACGAGCAGTACTTC
CASSVGGSYSYEQYF
>TRBD1|few|TRBJ2-2|TRBV25-1
TGTGCCAGCACCGGGACAGGTTACACCGGGGAGCTGTTTTTT
CASTGTGYTGELFF
>TRBD1|NA|TRBJ2-1|TRBV5-4
TGTGCCAGCAGCCCGGGACAGCTGTCCTACAATGAGCAGTTCTTC
CASSPGQLSYNEQFF
>NA|few|TRBJ2-1|TRBV10-3
TGTGCCATCAGTGATAAGGTCGCGGCCTACAATGAGCAGTTCTTC
CAISDKVAAYNEQFF
>NA|few|TRBJ1-1|TRBV19
TGTGCCAGTAGTATAGACAGTCTGAACACTGAAGCTTTCTTT
CASSIDSLNTEAFF
>NA|NA|TRBJ2-5|TRBV7-9
TGTGCCAGCAGCTCTCCAACACGGGCGGAGGAGACCCAGTACTTC
CASSSPTRAEETQYF
>TRBD1|few|TRBJ2-6|TRBV7-9
TGTGCCAGCAGCCGGGACAGGGTGCGGTCTGGGGCCAACGTCCTGACTTTC
CASSRDRVRSGANVLTF
>NA|few|TRBJ2-3|TRBV4-3
TGCGCCAGCAGCTACACCCTAGCCCAGGCCGATACGCAGTATTTT
CASSYTLAQADTQYF
>TRBD1|few|TRBJ2-5|TRBV18
TGTGCCAGCTCACCACCCCAGGGGGCCGGGGAGACCCAGTACTTC
CASSPPQGAGETQYF
>NA|NA|TRBJ2-1|TRBV6-6
TGTGCCAGCAGCGTAGGAGGGGAGCTGACCTACAATGAGCAGTTCTTC
CASSVGGELTYNEQFF
>NA|few|TRBJ1-2|TRBV6-1
TGTGCCAGCAGTGAAGCGAGGCGTTTGGGCTATGGCTACACCTTC
CASSEARRLGYGYTF
>NA|NA|TRBJ1-1|TRBV29-1
TGCAGCGTTGTTAGGTCGAGGGATAACACTGAAGCTTTCTTT
CSVVRSRDNTEAFF